These T cell receptor beta chains were read from a single sample in a study of neurological immune-mediated disorders. TCRdb analysed the 5' RACE reads with MiXCR anew, one entry per CDR3 protein. This table holds approximately 65,000 distinct CDR3 sequences, 5.2% found once. The material sequenced was PBMCs. These receptors were obtained from a human donor with multiple sclerosis. The donor label of this sample is uncertain. Each CDR3 is given without its conserved first and last residue. Not every row has a clone size; where given, it reads once, few, many or a size class.

J: TRBJ2-1; size: many; V: TRBV4-1; CDR3: ASSQEWGEQF
J: TRBJ2-1; size: NA; V: TRBV10-3; CDR3: AIRSSGGNYNEQF
J: TRBJ1-2; size: many; V: TRBV9; CDR3: ASSEGALDYGYT
J: TRBJ1-4; size: many; V: TRBV7-2; CDR3: ASSLVGGNEKLF
J: TRBJ2-5; size: many; V: TRBV20-1; CDR3: SASRASETQY
J: TRBJ2-1; size: many; V: TRBV5-1; CDR3: ASTLAGGTGEQF
J: TRBJ2-7; size: many; V: TRBV4-2; CDR3: ASSTRTSAYEQY
J: TRBJ1-4; size: many; V: TRBV27; CDR3: ASSDASTNEKLF
J: TRBJ2-2; size: few; V: TRBV20-1; CDR3: SAREEGGPRGELF
J: TRBJ1-3; size: NA; V: TRBV5-6; CDR3: ASSFSGWAGNTIY
J: TRBJ2-2; size: many; V: TRBV20-1; CDR3: SAMDRNTGELF
J: TRBJ1-3; size: many; V: TRBV4-2; CDR3: ASSQEGNTIY
J: TRBJ1-5; size: many; V: TRBV7-8; CDR3: ASSLEITGGSNQPQH
J: TRBJ2-3; size: many; V: TRBV25-1; CDR3: ASSDGHKSTDTQY
J: TRBJ1-1; size: many; V: TRBV20-1; CDR3: SASKDTEAF
J: TRBJ2-7; size: many; V: TRBV7-9; CDR3: ASSMGTGSHEQY
J: TRBJ2-7; size: many; V: TRBV12-3/TRBV12-4; CDR3: ASTWTGGYEQY